The present T cell receptor beta chain was sequenced within a study of tumor-infiltrating lymphocytes in localized non-small cell lung cancer. For the study at large: Several tumor histologies, both smoking statuses, and some post-neoadjuvant chemotherapy samples were included.

Concerning this clone itself: The junction shows a germline mismatch at one end, possibly a read error.

Clones were sequenced by immunoSEQ multiplex PCR, and TCRdb holds only the in-frame ones, with some missing. Altogether around 8,000 clones are present, roughly 63% being singletons, with the ten largest covering under 15%. Sequenced material: uninvolved lung tissue not adjacent to the tumor. This clonotype was obtained from a human donor with non-small cell lung cancer.

Written as DNA, the CDR3 is TGTGCCAGCAGCGAATGGGGGGCAGGGACGCGTGGCTACACCTTC. Amino acids: CASSEWGAGTRGYTF. V and J are TRBV25-1 and TRBJ1-2; a weak D match, TRBD1 (6 bases). Germline loops: CDR1 MGHDK, CDR2 SYGVNS. The CDR3 length is 15 residues.